This paragraph covers one T cell receptor beta chain sequence. This record comes from a study of T cell changes during pregnancy in multiple sclerosis. Trimming pared 8 bases from V and 4 bases from J, leaving 22 bases between. The CDR3 is 16 residues long. In germline, CDR1 is MNHNY, CDR2 SVGAGI (reference sequence). The repertoire was sequenced with immunoSEQ multiplex PCR; TCRdb's copy has only in-frame clones and lacks some. The sample comprises about 120,000 clones, 80% to 95% of which are singletons, and 1.5% rests with the top ten. The V gene is TRBV6-6, the J gene TRBJ2-3, with a possible D match to TRBD1 (5 bases). This TCR derives from a female donor with multiple sclerosis, enrolled in a pregnancy study. The material was peripheral blood, obtained in the third trimester of pregnancy. CDR3 DNA sequence: TGTGCCAGCGGCCGAGGCCTCAGGGTTCAAGCAGATACGCAGTATTTT. This sequence encodes CASGRGLRVQADTQYF.